Below, 4 T cell receptor beta chains from the same sample are listed, as sequenced in a study of T cell clonotyping in hematopoietic cell transplantation. Sequencing used immunoSEQ multiplex PCR; TCRdb keeps in-frame clones, though not all of them. The top ten hold under 65% of the sample, which has over 7,500 clones, under 90% seen once. Sequencing used PBMCs, obtained at the time of graft-versus-host disease after allogeneic stem cell transplant. The receptors shown here come from a male patient aged 60-69 years who had an allogeneic stem cell transplant from an unrelated donor, so the T cells may come from the graft donor. Some clones in this sample may be carry-over from other donors' samples.

This rearrangement joins TRBV5-1 to TRBJ2-5, with D perhaps being TRBD1 or TRBD2 (5 bases each). The CDR3 contains 13 residues. Germline CDR1 is SGHRS and CDR2 is YFSETQ. With 2 bases removed from V and 4 bases from J, the gap between germline ends came to 9 bases. The CDR3 DNA sequence: TGCGCCAGCAGCTTTGGGGGTCGAGAGACCCAGTACTTC. Translation gives CASSFGGRETQYF.

The genes are TRBV2 and TRBJ1-1; 7 nucleotides agree with TRBD1. Unmatched junction bases numbered 8, after V lost 7 bases and J lost 6 bases. The V gene's germline CDR1 is SNHLY and CDR2 FYNNEI. CDR3 length: 13 residues. The CDR3 spells CASKKGASAEAFF. The CDR3 DNA sequence: TGTGCCAGCAAAAAGGGGGCTAGTGCTGAAGCTTTCTTT. Supplemented by reference TRBV2 and TRBJ1-1, the full variable domain reads EPEVTQTPSHQVTQMGQEVILRCVPISNHLYFYWYRQILGQKVEFLVSFYNNEISEKSEIFDDQFSVERPDGSNFTLKIRSTKLEDSAMYFCASKKGASAEAFFGQGTRLTVV.

V usage is TRBV6-5 and J usage is TRBJ1-1, with 8 positions matching TRBD1. Looked up from germline, CDR1 is MNHEY and CDR2 is SVGAGI. The CDR3 has 13 residues. The V gene end was trimmed by 7 bases and the J gene end by 8 bases; junction bases not matched to a gene: 9. This chain's CDR3 is CASKATGQAEAFF. As DNA, the CDR3 is TGTGCCAGCAAGGCGACGGGACAGGCAGAAGCTTTCTTT.

The chain links TRBV6-1 to TRBJ1-2; 8 positions match TRBD1. Germline V gene sequence: CDR1 MNHNS, CDR2 SASEGT. CDR3 size: 13 residues. With 6 bases clipped from V and 7 bases from J, the junction kept 7 bases outside the gene matches. CDR3 sequence: CASSGQGLGGYTF. The CDR3 coding sequence is TGTGCCAGCAGCGGACAGGGTTTGGGTGGCTACACCTTC.